Below, 10 T cell receptor beta chains from the same sample are listed, as sequenced in a study of blood T cell repertoires in COVID-19 (TCRdb year 2020). Receptors were amplified or captured by the immunoSEQ multiplex PCR assay. The clones in this table, taken by TCRdb from immuneACCESS, are in-frame only. Not every clone is retained; where verified, under half of the shortfall comes from an unresolved V gene, and the cause of the rest is unknown. Here the sample has 200,000 to 300,000 clones; 65% to 90% occur a single time. The biggest ten clones account for about 2% of the sample. The sequencing sample was made of peripheral blood. Every receptor here comes from a man aged 35 to 55 who had recovered from COVID-19.

This chain joins TRBV5-8 and TRBJ2-3; 8 bases fit TRBD1. V dropped 4 bases and J dropped 5; count of bases not matched to a gene: 6. CDR3 length: 14 residues. Per germline, CDR1 SGHTS and CDR2 YDEGEE. CDR3 in DNA: TGTGCCAGCAGCGTTCAGGGGGCAGGAGATACGCAGTATTTT. Its protein is CASSVQGAGDTQYF. Full variable domain (rest looked up from reference TRBV5-8 and TRBJ2-3): EAGVTQSPTHLIKTRGQQATLRCSPISGHTSVYWYQQALGLGLQFLLWYDEGEERNRGNFPPRFSGRQFPNYSSELNVNALELEDSALYLCASSVQGAGDTQYFGPGTRLTVL.

This clone was counted many times. V usage is TRBV27 and J usage is TRBJ2-2; 7 nucleotides line up with TRBD2. V dropped 1 base and J dropped 7; count of bases not matched to a gene: 6. The CDR3 contains 15 residues. The V gene's germline CDR1 is MNHEY and CDR2 SMNVEV (reference sequence). Written as DNA, the CDR3 is TGTGCCAGCAGTTTATGGGGAGGGGTGAGCGGGGAGCTGTTTTTT. Its translation: CASSLWGGVSGELFF.

The chain carries TRBV5-1 and TRBJ1-1, with a weak D call TRBD1 (6 bases). The V and J ends lost 4 bases and 1 base respectively, with 14 bases between them. CDR1 is SGHRS and CDR2 is YFSETQ in the germline V gene. The CDR3 extends over 15 amino acids. The CDR3 DNA reads as TGCGCCAGCAGCCCGGTCTCAGGGGCGAACACTGAAGCTTTCTTT. It specifies CASSPVSGANTEAFF.

The chain couples TRBV2 to TRBJ1-5; unclear D gene. CDR1 is SNHLY and CDR2 is FYNNEI in the germline V gene. Deletions cut 6 bases from V and 4 bases from J, with 10 bases between. This CDR3 has 13 amino acids. Here the CDR3 DNA reads TGTGCCAGCAGATGGGTGGAGAATCAGCCCCAGCATTTT. Translation gives CASRWVENQPQHF.

The chain couples TRBV5-5 to TRBJ1-6; D is undetermined. CDR3 size: 14 residues. The germline CDR1 and CDR2 sequences are SGHKS and YYEKEE (reference sequence). V lost 0 bases and J lost 10, with 11 bases in between. The CDR3 region has the DNA TGTGCCAGCAGCTTGGTGGGAGGAGGGTCACCCCTCCACTTT. It is translated as CASSLVGGGSPLHF.

The chain couples TRBV4-3 to TRBJ2-1; D possibly corresponds to TRBD2 (6 bases). V was cut by 1 base and J by 4 bases, with 11 bases left in between. Germline CDR1 and CDR2: LGHNA and YSLEER. The CDR3 is made up of 15 amino acids. The CDR3, as DNA: TGCGCCAGCAGCCAAGCCACGGGAGAATACAATGAGCAGTTCTTC. Translating it yields CASSQATGEYNEQFF.

The V call is TRBV29-1, the J call TRBJ2-5; D is perhaps TRBD2 (5 bases). The germline V gene encodes CDR1 SQVTM and CDR2 ANQGSEA. This CDR3 has 16 amino acids. Trimming took 3 bases from V and 0 from J, leaving 17 bases between them. The CDR3 spells CSVDHFRMGDQETQYF. Here the CDR3 DNA reads TGCAGCGTTGACCATTTCCGGATGGGAGACCAAGAGACCCAGTACTTC.

This chain connects TRBV25-1 to TRBJ2-7, with a possible D match to TRBD1 (5 bases). V lost 2 bases and J 2 bases, leaving 7 bases between the germline ends. From germline, CDR1 is MGHDK and CDR2 SYGVNS. The CDR3 extends over 13 amino acids. The CDR3, as DNA: TGTGCCAGCAGTGAAACAGGACCCTACGAGCAGTACTTC. Its protein is CASSETGPYEQYF.

This rearrangement joins TRBV18 to TRBJ2-1; 7 nucleotides align to TRBD2. Trimming cost V 2 bases and J 5 bases; bases outside gene matches: 9. The CDR3 contains 16 residues. Germline V gene lookup returns CDR1 KGHSH and CDR2 LQKENI. The CDR3 nucleotides are TGTGCCAGCTCACCATTCACCGGGACTACACACAATGAGCAGTTCTTC. It codes for CASSPFTGTTHNEQFF.

The chain has TRBV3-1 (or the pseudogene TRBV3-2) and TRBJ2-5; 14 bases fit TRBD2. The CDR3 runs to 15 residues. The germline gives CDR1 LGHDT, CDR2 YNNKEL (reference sequence). After removal of 5 bases from V and 8 bases from J, the junction contained 7 bases not matched to a gene. The CDR3 here is CASSTRTSGRPTQYF. CDR3 nucleotides: TGTGCCAGCAGCACCCGGACTAGCGGGAGGCCCACCCAGTACTTC.